The subject of this entry is one T cell receptor beta chain. Germline V gives CDR1 MNHEY, CDR2 SVGAGI. The V and J ends lost 6 bases and 5 bases respectively, with 10 bases between them. The CDR3 has 12 residues. Participants' reported clinical history set cohort assignment. In the authors' workflow: Reference gene primers were amplified, and this amplification served to estimate nucleated cell counts. The table came from immunoSEQ multiplex PCR; TCRdb's copy has only in-frame clones and leaves some out. The DNA gave D and trimming, while V, J and clone size come from that table. The sample lists 120,000 to 150,000 clones, almost 85% occurring once. This sample was taken from a study of blood T cell repertoires in COVID-19. Study details: Samples representing acute and convalescent COVID-19 were sourced from the United States, Italy and Spain.

The TCR originated in a man aged 35 to 55 with acute COVID-19. This chain uses TRBV6-5 with TRBJ2-5; tentative D call: TRBD2 (5 bases). Sequencing was carried out using PBMCs or T cells enriched from blood (not recorded which). Here the CDR3 reads CASRGGLETQYF. The CDR3 DNA is TGTGCCAGCAGAGGAGGTTTGGAGACCCAGTACTTC.